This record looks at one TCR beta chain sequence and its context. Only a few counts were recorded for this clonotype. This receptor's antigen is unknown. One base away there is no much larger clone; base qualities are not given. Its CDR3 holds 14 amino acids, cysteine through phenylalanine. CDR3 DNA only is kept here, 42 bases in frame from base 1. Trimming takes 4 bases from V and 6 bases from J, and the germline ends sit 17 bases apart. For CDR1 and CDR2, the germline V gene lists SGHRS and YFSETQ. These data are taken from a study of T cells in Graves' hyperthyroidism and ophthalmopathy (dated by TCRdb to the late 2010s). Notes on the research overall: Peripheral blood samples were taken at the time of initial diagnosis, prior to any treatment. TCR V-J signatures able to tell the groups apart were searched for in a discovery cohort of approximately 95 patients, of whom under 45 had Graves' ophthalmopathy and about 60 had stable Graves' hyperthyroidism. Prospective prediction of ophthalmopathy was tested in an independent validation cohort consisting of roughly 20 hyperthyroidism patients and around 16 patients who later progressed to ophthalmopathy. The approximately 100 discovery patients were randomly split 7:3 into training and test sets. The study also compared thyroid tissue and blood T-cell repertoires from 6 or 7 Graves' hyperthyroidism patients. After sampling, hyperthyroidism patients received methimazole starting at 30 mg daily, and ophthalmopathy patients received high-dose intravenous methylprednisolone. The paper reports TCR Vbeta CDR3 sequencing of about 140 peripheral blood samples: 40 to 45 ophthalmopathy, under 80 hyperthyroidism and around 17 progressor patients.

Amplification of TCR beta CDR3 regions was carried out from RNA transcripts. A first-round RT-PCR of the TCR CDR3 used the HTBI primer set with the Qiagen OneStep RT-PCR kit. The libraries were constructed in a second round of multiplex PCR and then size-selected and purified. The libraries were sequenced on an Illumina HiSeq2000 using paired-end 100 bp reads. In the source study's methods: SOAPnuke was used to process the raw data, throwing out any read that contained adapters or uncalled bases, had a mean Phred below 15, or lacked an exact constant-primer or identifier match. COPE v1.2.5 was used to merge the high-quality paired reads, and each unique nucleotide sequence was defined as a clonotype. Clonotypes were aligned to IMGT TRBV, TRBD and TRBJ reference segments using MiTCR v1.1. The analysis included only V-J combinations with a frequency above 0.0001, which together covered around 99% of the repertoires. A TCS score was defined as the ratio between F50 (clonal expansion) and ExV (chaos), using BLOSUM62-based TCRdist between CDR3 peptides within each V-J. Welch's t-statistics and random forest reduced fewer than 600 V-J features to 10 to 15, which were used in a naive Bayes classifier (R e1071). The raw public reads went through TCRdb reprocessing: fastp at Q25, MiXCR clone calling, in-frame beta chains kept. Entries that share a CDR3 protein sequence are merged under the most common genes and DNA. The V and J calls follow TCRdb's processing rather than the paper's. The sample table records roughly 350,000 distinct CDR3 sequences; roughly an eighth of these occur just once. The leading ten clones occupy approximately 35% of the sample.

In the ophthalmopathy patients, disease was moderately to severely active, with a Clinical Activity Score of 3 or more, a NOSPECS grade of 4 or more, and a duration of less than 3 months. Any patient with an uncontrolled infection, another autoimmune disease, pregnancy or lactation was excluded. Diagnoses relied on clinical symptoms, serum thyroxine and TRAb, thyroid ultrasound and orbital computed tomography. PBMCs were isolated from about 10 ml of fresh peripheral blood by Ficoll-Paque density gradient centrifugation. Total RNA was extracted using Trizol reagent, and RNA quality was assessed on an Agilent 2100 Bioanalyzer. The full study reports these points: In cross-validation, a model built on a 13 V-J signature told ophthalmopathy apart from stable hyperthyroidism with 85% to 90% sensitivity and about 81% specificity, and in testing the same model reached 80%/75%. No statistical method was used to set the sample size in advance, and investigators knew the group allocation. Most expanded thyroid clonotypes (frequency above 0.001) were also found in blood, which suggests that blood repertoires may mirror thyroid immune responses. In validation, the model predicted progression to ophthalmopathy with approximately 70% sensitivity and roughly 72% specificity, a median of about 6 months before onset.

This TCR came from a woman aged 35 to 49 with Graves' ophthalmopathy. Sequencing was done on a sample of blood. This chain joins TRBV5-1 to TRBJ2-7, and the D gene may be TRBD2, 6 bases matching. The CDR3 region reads CASSGAGIRSEQYF. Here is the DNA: TGCGCCAGCAGCGGGGCGGGGATACGTTCCGAGCAGTACTTC.